Below, 30 T cell receptor beta chains from the same sample are listed, as sequenced in a study of T cells in Graves' hyperthyroidism and ophthalmopathy. RNA transcripts served as the template for amplifying TCR beta CDR3 regions. HTBI primers were the set used in a first-round RT-PCR of the TCR CDR3. TCRdb itself ran the multiplex PCR reads through MiXCR, one entry per CDR3 protein. The sample has roughly 700,000 distinct CDR3 sequences, 14% seen once. Material: blood. All receptors derive from a woman aged 18 to 35 with Graves' hyperthyroidism.

Ten or more counts support this clonotype. The rearrangement links TRBV6-2 or TRBV6-3 to TRBJ1-1, with D tentatively TRBD1 (5 bases). Germline V gene data show CDR1 as MNHEY and CDR2 as SVGEGT. This CDR3 spans 16 amino acids. Trimming shortened V by 0 bases and J by 2 bases, and 13 bases separated the two germline ends. This chain's CDR3 is CASSYSKAQGNTEAFF. CDR3 nucleotide sequence: TGTGCCAGCAGTTACTCGAAAGCCCAGGGAAACACTGAAGCTTTCTTT.

This clonotype has at least ten counts. The chain couples TRBV6-2 or TRBV6-3 to TRBJ2-7; 9 nucleotides agree with TRBD1. Germline CDR1 MNHEY, CDR2 SVGEGT. V shed 6 bases, J shed 3 bases, and the junction held 15 bases outside the gene matches. The CDR3 has 17 amino acids. The CDR3: CASRHGDRGAWDYEQYF. The CDR3 DNA sequence: TGTGCCAGCAGGCACGGTGACAGGGGGGCCTGGGACTACGAGCAGTACTTC.

This clonotype was seen a handful of times. Since a much larger clone is just one base distant, this may be a read error. The chain joins TRBV28 to TRBJ2-3; D possibly corresponds to TRBD1 (5 bases). Germline-derived CDR1 and CDR2 are MDHEN and SYDVKM. The CDR3 totals 14 residues. CDR3: CAGSLGASPDTQYF. The DNA for the CDR3 is TGTGCCGGCAGCCTTGGGGCTAGTCCAGATACGCAGTATTTT. Based on the CDR3 plus reference TRBV28 and TRBJ2-3, the full variable domain is DVKVTQSSRYLVKRTGEKVFLECVQDMDHENMFWYRQDPGLGLRLIYFSYDVKMKEKGDIPEGYSVSREKKERFSLILESASTNQTSMYLCAGSLGASPDTQYFGPGTRLTVL.

In its sample, this clonotype was seen many times. The chain uses TRBV28 and TRBJ2-3; D unresolved. Per germline, CDR1 MDHEN and CDR2 SYDVKM. The CDR3 has 11 amino acids. The germline V and J ends were trimmed by 5 bases and 9 bases, with 9 bases remaining between them. This CDR3 reads CASSPRTTQYF. In DNA form, the CDR3 reads TGTGCCAGCAGTCCCCGGACGACGCAGTATTTT. The full variable domain, completed using reference TRBV28 and TRBJ2-3, is DVKVTQSSRYLVKRTGEKVFLECVQDMDHENMFWYRQDPGLGLRLIYFSYDVKMKEKGDIPEGYSVSREKKERFSLILESASTNQTSMYLCASSPRTTQYFGPGTRLTVL.

In this sample, this clonotype turned up many times. This chain uses TRBV5-1 with TRBJ2-5, with D perhaps TRBD1 or TRBD2 (5 bases each). V lost 4 bases and J lost 4, with 17 bases in between. The germline gives CDR1 SGHRS, CDR2 YFSETQ. The CDR3 runs to 15 residues. Here the CDR3 DNA reads TGCGCCAGCAGCCCTGGGATGGGGGTGAGAGAGACCCAGTACTTC. Translated, it gives CASSPGMGVRETQYF.

The V call is TRBV28, the J call TRBJ2-7; weak D call: TRBD2 (5 bases). V was clipped by 10 bases and J by 4 bases, with 11 bases between them. Germline V gives CDR1 MDHEN, CDR2 SYDVKM. This CDR3 comprises 11 residues. In nucleotides, the CDR3 is TGTGCCACCTTACGAGGGTACGAGCAGTACTTC. The encoded protein is CATLRGYEQYF. The variable domain in full, with the rest retrieved from reference TRBV28 and TRBJ2-7, is DVKVTQSSRYLVKRTGEKVFLECVQDMDHENMFWYRQDPGLGLRLIYFSYDVKMKEKGDIPEGYSVSREKKERFSLILESASTNQTSMYLCATLRGYEQYFGPGTRLTVT.

This clonotype was counted at least ten times. The rearrangement links TRBV28 to TRBJ2-1, with TRBD2 identical over 9 bases. Germline CDR1 reads MDHEN; CDR2 reads SYDVKM. The J segment lost 7 bases and the V segment lost 2 bases, leaving 6 bases of the junction unmatched. This CDR3 region has 15 residues. The CDR3 loop is CASSLAGGPRNEQFF. DNA of the CDR3: TGTGCCAGCAGTTTAGCGGGAGGGCCTCGAAATGAGCAGTTCTTC.

In regard to this clonotype: Given a much more abundant clone one base away, this may be a read error. The chain employs TRBV5-5 and TRBJ1-1, with D tentatively TRBD1 (6 bases). The CDR3 length is 15 residues. Germline V gene sequence: CDR1 SGHKS, CDR2 YYEKEE (reference sequence). V lost 3 bases to trimming and J lost 0 bases, with 12 bases between them. The CDR3 region is CASSSTRQVNTEAFF. CDR3 bases: TGTGCCAGCAGCTCAACAAGACAGGTGAACACTGAAGCTTTCTTT. Full variable domain (missing parts from reference TRBV5-5 and TRBJ1-1): DAGVTQSPTHLIKTRGQQVTLRCSPISGHKSVSWYQQVLGQGPQFIFQYYEKEERGRGNFPDRFSARQFPNYSSELNVNALLLGDSALYLCASSSTRQVNTEAFFGQGTRLTVV.

The CDR3 DNA follows: TGTGCCAGCAGTGAACAACGGACCGGGGAGCTGTTTTTT. Translation gives CASSEQRTGELFF. The V gene is TRBV2, the J gene TRBJ2-2, with unresolved D. CDR1 is SNHLY and CDR2 is FYNNEI in the germline V gene. The CDR3 covers 13 residues. V was clipped by 2 bases and J by 5 bases, with 6 bases between them. Using reference TRBV2 and TRBJ2-2 for the parts outside the CDR3, the full variable domain is EPEVTQTPSHQVTQMGQEVILRCVPISNHLYFYWYRQILGQKVEFLVSFYNNEISEKSEIFDDQFSVERPDGSNFTLKIRSTKLEDSAMYFCASSEQRTGELFFGEGSRLTVL.

In its sample, this clonotype was seen a few times. The V gene is TRBV27, the J gene TRBJ2-1; D may be TRBD2 (6 bases). The length of the CDR3 is 15 residues. Trimming removed 4 bases at V and 4 bases at J, with 14 bases between. The germline V gene has CDR1 MNHEY and CDR2 SMNVEV (reference sequence). This CDR3 is CASSSGLSGYNEQFF. CDR3 DNA: TGTGCCAGCAGTTCGGGTTTAAGCGGGTACAATGAGCAGTTCTTC.

This clonotype was seen at least ten times. The chain employs TRBV4-1 and TRBJ2-2, with D possibly being TRBD1 or TRBD2 (5 bases each). CDR3 length: 16 residues. The V gene lost 2 bases and the J gene lost 0 bases, with 10 bases spanning the gap. Germline assignment: CDR1 MGHRA and CDR2 YSYEKL. In DNA form, the CDR3 reads TGCGCCAGCAGCCAACGAGGGGCTCCGAACACCGGGGAGCTGTTTTTT. It translates to CASSQRGAPNTGELFF.

The chain carries TRBV15 and TRBJ1-1; no clear D gene. CDR3 length equals 17 residues. CDR1 and CDR2 (germline): LNHNV, YYDKDF (reference sequence). Trimming took 0 bases from V and 1 from J, leaving 15 bases between them. The CDR3 region is CATSRDNLLLPNTEAFF. The CDR3 nucleotides read TGTGCCACCAGCAGAGATAATCTTCTCTTACCGAACACTGAAGCTTTCTTT. Combining the CDR3 with reference TRBV15 and TRBJ1-1 gives the whole variable domain DAMVIQNPRYQVTQFGKPVTLSCSQTLNHNVMYWYQQKSSQAPKLLFHYYDKDFNNEADTPDNFQSRRPNTSFCFLDIRSPGLGDTAMYLCATSRDNLLLPNTEAFFGQGTRLTVV.

The genes are TRBV5-6 and TRBJ2-3; tentative D call: TRBD1 (5 bases). The CDR3 has 14 amino acids. The germline gives CDR1 SGHDT, CDR2 YYEEEE. Trimming took off 4 bases at V and 6 bases at J, with 15 bases between the two ends. CDR3 coding DNA: TGTGCCAGCAGCCTTGGGGCCCGGGTGGATACGCAGTATTTT. Protein product: CASSLGARVDTQYF.

This clonotype occurred many times. V usage is TRBV6-2 or TRBV6-3 and J usage is TRBJ2-3; D is perhaps TRBD2 (6 bases). The germline V gene encodes CDR1 MNHEY and CDR2 SVGEGT. The CDR3 covers 18 residues. Between the trimmed V and J ends, which lost 7 bases and 0 bases, there was a span of 23 bases. The chain's CDR3 is CASTLRRGGAKSTDTQYF. DNA of the CDR3: TGTGCCAGCACCCTGCGGCGGGGAGGTGCCAAGAGCACAGATACGCAGTATTTT.

This clonotype was counted between two and nine times. The chain links TRBV20-1 to TRBJ1-6; D call uncertain. V lost 5 bases and J 6 bases, leaving 17 bases between the germline ends. Germline lookup yields CDR1 DFQATT and CDR2 SNEGSKA (reference sequence). This CDR3 has 15 residues. DNA for the CDR3: TGCAGTGCTCCGACTCAGGTCGGGGTTAATTCACCCCTCCACTTT. Translating it yields CSAPTQVGVNSPLHF.

This clonotype has ten or more counts. This sequence joins TRBV30 and TRBJ2-7; D perhaps matches TRBD2 (5 bases). The length of the CDR3 is 14 residues. Germline-derived CDR1 and CDR2 are GTSNPN and SVGIG (reference sequence). V was shortened by 0 bases and J by 0 bases, with 9 bases between the two germline ends. The CDR3 protein is CAWSVLGSSYEQYF. The CDR3, as DNA: TGTGCCTGGAGTGTATTGGGGAGCTCCTACGAGCAGTACTTC.

This clonotype was found many times. The chain has TRBV4-2 and TRBJ2-1; 9 bases match TRBD2. The CDR3 is 19 amino acids. V shed 1 base and J 0 bases; nucleotides not matched to a gene: 10. Germline V gene data show CDR1 as LGHNA and CDR2 as YNFKEQ. The DNA of the CDR3 is TGTGCCAGCAGCCAAGGGACTAGCGCCACACCGTACTCCTACAATGAGCAGTTCTTC. This gives the protein CASSQGTSATPYSYNEQFF.

This clonotype was seen at least ten times. V usage is TRBV11-3 and J usage is TRBJ2-1, with 13 bases fitting TRBD2. The CDR3 has 17 amino acids. CDR1 and CDR2 (germline): SGHNT, YENEEA. Germline trimming cut 3 bases from V and 7 bases from J; bases unmatched to any gene: 9. In DNA form, the CDR3 reads TGTGCCAGCAGCTTGGGGACTAGCGGGGCAGGGGAAAATGAGCAGTTCTTC. Translation: CASSLGTSGAGENEQFF.

There are a few counts of this clonotype. The J gene is TRBJ2-3, the V gene TRBV2; D unresolved. The V end lost 3 bases, the J end lost 6 bases, and 10 bases lay between the germline ends. Germline CDR1 and CDR2: SNHLY and FYNNEI. The CDR3 sequence is 13 residues long. CDR3 sequence reads: CASSDRFSDTQYF. CDR3 in DNA: TGTGCCAGCAGTGATAGGTTCTCCGATACGCAGTATTTT.

This clonotype showed up many times. V gene TRBV10-3 combines with J gene TRBJ2-1; D call uncertain. Trimming took 4 bases from V and 2 from J, leaving 9 bases between them. This CDR3 has 14 amino acids. Germline CDR1 and CDR2: ENHRY and SYGVKD. CDR3 sequence reads: CAISGGYTYNEQFF. CDR3 DNA: TGTGCCATCAGTGGGGGATACACCTACAATGAGCAGTTCTTC.

CDR3 sequence reads: CAWSSGVRRNEQFF. Written as DNA, the CDR3 is TGTGCCTGGAGCTCCGGGGTCAGGCGGAATGAGCAGTTCTTC. The V gene is TRBV30, the J gene TRBJ2-1; possibly TRBD2 for D (5 bases). From germline, CDR1 is GTSNPN and CDR2 SVGIG (reference sequence). The CDR3 is made up of 14 amino acids. The germline V and J ends were trimmed by 3 bases and 7 bases, with 16 bases remaining between them.

This clonotype was picked up many times. The chain uses TRBV12-3 or TRBV12-4 and TRBJ2-7; the D gene is possibly TRBD2 (6 bases). Trimming shortened V by 5 bases and J by 6 bases, and 17 bases separated the two germline ends. This CDR3 has 14 residues. The CDR3: CASSTSAGSFEQYF. Written as DNA, the CDR3 is TGTGCCAGCAGTACCTCCGCGGGATCATTCGAGCAGTACTTC.

The chain has TRBV12-3 or TRBV12-4 and TRBJ2-5; perhaps TRBD1 as D (5 bases). CDR3 length: 15 amino acids. Trimming shortened V by 5 bases and J by 5 bases, and 18 bases separated the two germline ends. CDR3 protein: CASSDNKGRRETQYF. The CDR3, as DNA: TGTGCCAGCAGTGATAACAAGGGGCGTCGGGAGACCCAGTACTTC.

This clonotype showed up many times. This chain uses TRBV20-1 with TRBJ1-5; a possible D gene is TRBD1 (5 bases). This CDR3 has 14 amino acids. Germline V gene lookup returns CDR1 DFQATT and CDR2 SNEGSKA (reference sequence). The germline V and J ends were trimmed by 2 bases and 4 bases, with 12 bases remaining between them. CDR3 sequence: CSARPGGSNQPQHF. The DNA for the CDR3 is TGCAGTGCTAGACCCGGGGGATCGAATCAGCCCCAGCATTTT.

Many counts were recorded for this clonotype. This chain connects TRBV20-1 to TRBJ1-2, with 8 bases fitting TRBD1. V lost 6 bases, J lost 4 bases, and 4 bases stayed unmatched. This CDR3 contains 12 residues. Germline V CDR1 and CDR2: DFQATT, SNEGSKA (reference sequence). This CDR3 reads CSARDRGYGYTF. CDR3 in DNA: TGCAGTGCCCGAGACAGGGGCTATGGCTACACCTTC.

In this sample, this clonotype turned up a few times. V gene TRBV10-3 combines with J gene TRBJ2-1; TRBD2 aligns across 10 bases. V lost 5 bases, J lost 4 bases, and 5 bases stayed unmatched. Germline V lookup: CDR1 ENHRY, CDR2 SYGVKD. This CDR3 has 15 residues. The CDR3: CAISMTSGLYNEQFF. The CDR3 region has the DNA TGTGCCATCAGTATGACTAGCGGGCTGTACAATGAGCAGTTCTTC.

The chain joins TRBV9 to TRBJ2-3; TRBD1 aligns across 8 bases. With V trimmed by 3 bases and J by 2 bases, 26 bases remained unmatched. CDR3 size: 22 residues. From germline, CDR1 is SGDLS and CDR2 YYNGEE. CDR3 sequence reads: CASSDSPWGEADRVRDTDTQYF. CDR3 nucleotide sequence: TGTGCCAGCAGCGACTCTCCTTGGGGGGAAGCGGACAGGGTCAGGGACACAGATACGCAGTATTTT.

This clonotype was recorded many times. Here the CDR3 DNA reads TGTGCCAGCAGCTTAGGTGACCAACGACGGAGTGAGCAGTTCTTC. The encoded protein is CASSLGDQRRSEQFF. The chain is built from TRBV13 and TRBJ2-1; D call uncertain. The V gene's germline CDR1 is PRHDT and CDR2 FYEKMQ (reference sequence). V was shortened by 0 bases and J by 9 bases, with 15 bases between the two germline ends. CDR3 length: 15 amino acids.

This clonotype has a count of ten or more. The chain uses TRBV12-3 or TRBV12-4 and TRBJ2-7, with a tentative D call TRBD1 (5 bases). Trimming cost V 6 bases and J 2 bases, with 11 bases left between them. CDR3 size: 13 residues. The CDR3, as DNA: TGTGCCAGCAGACCTACAGGAGCCTACGAGCAGTACTTC. Its translation: CASRPTGAYEQYF.

J is TRBJ2-1 and V is TRBV6-5; possible D gene TRBD1, 6 bases. Germline CDR1 is MNHEY and CDR2 is SVGAGI. The germline V and J ends were trimmed by 0 bases and 2 bases, with 11 bases remaining between them. The CDR3 contains 16 residues. CDR3 in amino acids: CASSYSQGDPYNEQFF. CDR3 DNA sequence: TGTGCCAGCAGTTACTCACAGGGCGATCCCTACAATGAGCAGTTCTTC.